A single sample gave rise to the 25 T cell receptor beta chains below, sequenced in a study of blood T cell repertoires in COVID-19. The repertoire was sequenced with immunoSEQ multiplex PCR; TCRdb's copy has only in-frame clones and lacks some. The sample has around 100,000 clones, roughly nine tenths seen once. Material: peripheral blood. The receptor set was obtained from a man aged 50-59 years with acute or convalescent COVID-19.

The chain couples TRBV18 to TRBJ1-5; D gene unclear. The CDR3 runs to 15 residues. Between the trimmed V and J ends, which lost 3 bases and 6 bases, there was a span of 15 bases. The germline V gene has CDR1 KGHSH and CDR2 LQKENI. The chain's CDR3 is CASSPDTVPGQPQHF. The CDR3 nucleotides read TGTGCCAGCTCACCCGATACAGTGCCCGGTCAGCCCCAGCATTTT.

This chain connects TRBV5-6 to TRBJ2-5; TRBD2 matches at 14 bases. Germline lookup yields CDR1 SGHDT and CDR2 YYEEEE. The CDR3 spans 16 residues. Trimming at V came to 3 bases and at J to 4 bases, leaving 5 bases not matched to a gene. The CDR3 nucleotides are TGTGCCAGCAGCTGGGGACTAGCGGGGGTTGGAGAGACCCAGTACTTC. It translates to CASSWGLAGVGETQYF.

This chain uses TRBV19 with TRBJ1-6; D remains ambiguous. Trimming left V 4 bases short and J 2 bases short, with 6 bases between. The V gene's germline CDR1 is LNHDA and CDR2 SQIVND (reference sequence). The CDR3 is 14 amino acids. The CDR3 DNA sequence: TGTGCCAGTAGTAAAACAGCCTATAATTCACCCCTCCACTTT. It yields the protein CASSKTAYNSPLHF.

This rearrangement joins TRBV27 to TRBJ1-4; D is ambiguous. Germline V gives CDR1 MNHEY, CDR2 SMNVEV (reference sequence). Trimming stripped 1 base from V and 5 bases from J, with 8 bases between. The CDR3 has 14 residues. CDR3 residues: CASSLFPSNEKLFF. The DNA of the CDR3 is TGTGCCAGCAGTTTATTCCCGTCGAATGAAAAACTGTTTTTT.

The gene calls are TRBV20-1 and TRBJ2-5; 7 nucleotides match TRBD2. Germline-derived CDR1 and CDR2 are DFQATT and SNEGSKA (reference sequence). J was trimmed by 2 bases and V by 3 bases; bases with no gene match: 9. The CDR3 covers 15 residues. The CDR3 is CSASRHGGKQETQYF. CDR3 sequence (DNA): TGCAGTGCTAGTCGCCACGGGGGGAAACAAGAGACCCAGTACTTC.

The chain recombines TRBV29-1 with TRBJ1-1, with 12 positions matching TRBD1. The J segment lost 10 bases and the V segment lost 5 bases, leaving 8 bases of the junction unmatched. There are 13 residues in the CDR3. From germline, CDR1 is SQVTM and CDR2 ANQGSEA. DNA of the CDR3: TGCAGCGTTATGGGACAGGGGGCTTCTCGAGCTTTCTTT. Its protein is CSVMGQGASRAFF.

This chain links TRBV7-2 with TRBJ2-4, with D possibly being TRBD1 (6 bases). The germline gives CDR1 SGHTA, CDR2 FQGNSA. This CDR3 has 15 amino acids. Trimming pared 4 bases from V and 0 bases from J, leaving 10 bases between. This CDR3 reads CASSYDRTAKNIQYF. As DNA, the CDR3 is TGTGCCAGCAGCTACGACAGGACAGCCAAAAACATTCAGTACTTC.

This chain connects TRBV12-3 or TRBV12-4 to TRBJ2-1; the D is unclear. The V end lost 3 bases, the J end lost 4 bases, and 4 bases lay between the germline ends. The CDR3 is 12 residues long. The CDR3 nucleotides are TGTGCCAGCAGTTTGGAGTACAATGAGCAGTTCTTC. Translating gives CASSLEYNEQFF.

The rearrangement uses TRBV28 and TRBJ1-2; D ambiguous. Looked up from germline, CDR1 is MDHEN and CDR2 is SYDVKM. The CDR3 covers 13 residues. Trimming took off 7 bases at V and 8 bases at J, with 17 bases between the two ends. CDR3 loop: CASTQGRVWGYTF. In DNA, the CDR3 is TGTGCCAGCACCCAAGGGAGGGTGTGGGGCTACACCTTC.

The chain links TRBV2 to TRBJ2-5, with 8 bases aligning to TRBD1. From germline, CDR1 is SNHLY and CDR2 FYNNEI. Losses at the gene ends were 7 bases for V and 2 bases for J; bases not matched to a gene: 9. The CDR3 extends over 15 amino acids. CDR3 loop: CASTEPGGAQETQYF. In DNA form, the CDR3 reads TGTGCCAGCACCGAACCAGGGGGCGCGCAAGAGACCCAGTACTTC.

The gene calls are TRBV5-1 and TRBJ1-6; no clear D gene. Trimming shortened V by 1 base and J by 10 bases, and 9 bases separated the two germline ends. Germline CDR1 is SGHRS and CDR2 is YFSETQ. The CDR3 covers 13 residues. CDR3 loop: CASSLYSGSPLHF. CDR3 bases: TGCGCCAGCAGCTTGTACAGTGGATCACCCCTCCACTTT.

The rearrangement joins TRBV29-1 to TRBJ2-1, with 15 positions matching TRBD2. This CDR3 is built from 12 residues. The V and J ends lost 8 bases and 15 bases, in that order; junction bases with no gene match: 8. CDR1 SQVTM and CDR2 ANQGSEA come from the germline V gene. The CDR3 nucleotides are TGCAGCTCAACGGGACTAGCGGGGGGAAGGTTCTTC. Amino acid sequence: CSSTGLAGGRFF.

This clone was seen a few times. The rearrangement uses TRBV18 and TRBJ2-5, with TRBD1 identical over 9 bases. CDR3 length equals 15 residues. Unmatched junction bases numbered 6, after V lost 3 bases and J lost 4 bases. Germline V gene data show CDR1 as KGHSH and CDR2 as LQKENI. CDR3 sequence: CASSPGQGYGETQYF. The CDR3 DNA reads TGTGCCAGCTCACCTGGACAGGGGTATGGAGAGACCCAGTACTTC.

The J gene is TRBJ1-6, the V gene TRBV2; TRBD1 matches 10 bases. The CDR3 consists of 14 residues. The V and J ends lost 6 bases and 9 bases, in that order; junction bases with no gene match: 5. Germline loops: CDR1 SNHLY, CDR2 FYNNEI. The CDR3 sequence: CASRETGGTSPLHF. CDR3 sequence (DNA): TGTGCCAGCAGGGAGACAGGGGGCACTTCACCCCTCCACTTT.

The rearrangement uses TRBV5-6 and TRBJ2-1; no clear D. Germline CDR1 and CDR2: SGHDT and YYEEEE. Trimming removed 2 bases at V and 1 base at J, with 10 bases between. The CDR3 extends over 15 amino acids. The CDR3 reads CASSFLEQSYNEQFF. The CDR3 bases are TGTGCCAGCAGCTTCCTCGAACAATCCTACAATGAGCAGTTCTTC.

J is TRBJ1-2 and V is TRBV5-6; TRBD1 might be the D (5 bases). V lost 0 bases and J lost 5, with 11 bases in between. CDR3 size: 14 residues. CDR1 is SGHDT, CDR2 YYEEEE, per germline. CDR3 DNA sequence: TGTGCCAGCAGCTTGGTGGCGGGGCCGTATGGCTACACCTTC. Protein: CASSLVAGPYGYTF.

V is TRBV6-2 or TRBV6-3 and J is TRBJ1-2; 10 positions match TRBD1. Germline-derived CDR1 and CDR2 are MNHEY and SVGEGT. CDR3 length equals 15 residues. Unmatched junction bases numbered 7, after V lost 2 bases and J lost 7 bases. CDR3 in DNA: TGTGCCAGCAGTTACGGGGGACAGGGGAGCCGTGGCTACACCTTC. Translation gives CASSYGGQGSRGYTF.

The gene calls are TRBV18 and TRBJ1-6, with no clear D. V was trimmed by 2 bases and J by 7 bases, leaving 9 bases between them. The CDR3 is 14 amino acids. CDR1 and CDR2 from the germline V gene are KGHSH and LQKENI. CDR3 sequence (DNA): TGTGCCAGCTCACCAAAACGAGGGAATTCACCCCTCCACTTT. Its translation: CASSPKRGNSPLHF.

The V and J genes are TRBV28 and TRBJ1-5; the D gene is possibly TRBD1 (6 bases). The germline V and J ends were trimmed by 5 bases and 0 bases, with 17 bases remaining between them. Germline lookup yields CDR1 MDHEN and CDR2 SYDVKM. The CDR3 consists of 17 residues. For the CDR3, the DNA is TGTGCCAGCAGTGTCCCAGGGGTAGGTTATAGCAATCAGCCCCAGCATTTT. Protein product: CASSVPGVGYSNQPQHF.

The rearrangement joins TRBV2 to TRBJ1-2, with unresolved D. This CDR3 is built from 13 residues. The germline CDR1 and CDR2 sequences are SNHLY and FYNNEI. Trimming stripped 2 bases from V and 4 bases from J, with 8 bases between. CDR3 coding DNA: TGTGCCAGCAGTGAAATCCAGGCCTATGGCTACACCTTC. Encoded protein: CASSEIQAYGYTF.

The chain couples TRBV7-9 to TRBJ1-2; D is unclear. Trimming left V 1 base short and J 4 bases short, with 16 bases between. The germline V gene has CDR1 SEHNR and CDR2 FQNEAQ (reference sequence). The CDR3 runs to 16 residues. The CDR3: CASSLVRAATGYGYTF. As DNA, the CDR3 is TGTGCCAGCAGCTTAGTGAGGGCAGCGACTGGCTATGGCTACACCTTC.

This chain uses TRBV6-5 with TRBJ1-2; a weak D match, TRBD1 (5 bases). Germline CDR1 MNHEY, CDR2 SVGAGI. V was shortened by 8 bases and J by 0 bases, with 10 bases between the two germline ends. There are 13 residues in the CDR3. The CDR3 reads CASLGGTNYGYTF. The DNA of the CDR3 is TGTGCCAGCCTTGGGGGGACTAACTATGGCTACACCTTC.

V gene TRBV7-9 combines with J gene TRBJ2-1; 9 positions match TRBD1. Germline CDR1 is SEHNR and CDR2 is FQNEAQ (reference sequence). This CDR3 has 17 amino acids. With 3 bases clipped from V and 6 bases from J, the junction kept 12 bases outside the gene matches. The CDR3 region is CASSLDRGFSASNEQFF. The CDR3 coding sequence is TGTGCCAGCAGCTTGGACAGGGGATTCTCGGCGTCCAATGAGCAGTTCTTC.

This sequence joins TRBV3-1 (or the pseudogene TRBV3-2) and TRBJ1-1; no clear D gene. Trimming pared 0 bases from V and 1 base from J, leaving 18 bases between. CDR1 and CDR2 from the germline V gene are LGHDT and YNNKEL (reference sequence). The CDR3 contains 18 residues. The CDR3 sequence: CASSQDSMAAGGNTEAFF. The CDR3 DNA sequence: TGTGCCAGCAGCCAAGATAGTATGGCAGCCGGAGGGAACACTGAAGCTTTCTTT.

The CDR3 DNA follows: TGTGCCAGTAGTCTCATTTCAGTGGGGGAGCTGTTTTTT. Translated, it gives CASSLISVGELFF. The chain links TRBV19 to TRBJ2-2; D not certain. This CDR3 region has 13 residues. V lost 5 bases and J lost 8, with 12 bases in between. Germline V gives CDR1 LNHDA, CDR2 SQIVND (reference sequence).